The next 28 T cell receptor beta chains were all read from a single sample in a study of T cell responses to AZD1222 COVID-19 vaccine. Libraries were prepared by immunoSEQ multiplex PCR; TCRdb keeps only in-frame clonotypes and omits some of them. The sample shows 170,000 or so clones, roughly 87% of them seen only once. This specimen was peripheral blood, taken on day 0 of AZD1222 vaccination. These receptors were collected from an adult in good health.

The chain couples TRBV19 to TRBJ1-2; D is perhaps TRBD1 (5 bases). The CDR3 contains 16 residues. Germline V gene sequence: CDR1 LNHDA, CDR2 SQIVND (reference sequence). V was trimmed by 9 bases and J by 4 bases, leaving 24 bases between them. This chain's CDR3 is CASLEENRNLGYGYTF. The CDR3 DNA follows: TGTGCCAGCCTTGAAGAAAACAGGAACTTAGGCTATGGCTACACCTTC.

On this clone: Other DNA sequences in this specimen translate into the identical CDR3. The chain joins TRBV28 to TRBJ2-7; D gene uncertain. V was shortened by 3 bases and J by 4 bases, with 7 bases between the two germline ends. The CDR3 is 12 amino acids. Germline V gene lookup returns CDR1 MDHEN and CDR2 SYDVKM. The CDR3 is CASSLLGYEQYF. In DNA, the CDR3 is TGTGCCAGCAGTTTGCTAGGATACGAGCAGTACTTC. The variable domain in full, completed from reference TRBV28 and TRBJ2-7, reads DVKVTQSSRYLVKRTGEKVFLECVQDMDHENMFWYRQDPGLGLRLIYFSYDVKMKEKGDIPEGYSVSREKKERFSLILESASTNQTSMYLCASSLLGYEQYFGPGTRLTVT.

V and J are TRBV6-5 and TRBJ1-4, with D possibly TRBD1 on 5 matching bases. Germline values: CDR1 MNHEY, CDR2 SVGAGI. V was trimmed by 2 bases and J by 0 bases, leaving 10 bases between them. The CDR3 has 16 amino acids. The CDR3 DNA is TGTGCCAGCAGTTACGGGGACGCCTCAACTAATGAAAAACTGTTTTTT. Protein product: CASSYGDASTNEKLFF.

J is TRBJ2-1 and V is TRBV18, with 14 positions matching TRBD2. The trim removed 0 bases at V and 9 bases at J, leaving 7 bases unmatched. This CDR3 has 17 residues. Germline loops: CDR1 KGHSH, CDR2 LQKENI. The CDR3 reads CASSPPGLAGDVGEQFF. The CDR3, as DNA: TGTGCCAGCTCACCACCGGGACTAGCGGGAGATGTCGGTGAGCAGTTCTTC.

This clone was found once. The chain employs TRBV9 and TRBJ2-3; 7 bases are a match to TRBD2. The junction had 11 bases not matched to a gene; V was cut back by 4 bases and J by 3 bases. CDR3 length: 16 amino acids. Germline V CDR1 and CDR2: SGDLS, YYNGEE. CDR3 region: CASSSHGTTITDTQYF. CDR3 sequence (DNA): TGTGCCAGCAGCTCCCACGGGACTACCATAACAGATACGCAGTATTTT.

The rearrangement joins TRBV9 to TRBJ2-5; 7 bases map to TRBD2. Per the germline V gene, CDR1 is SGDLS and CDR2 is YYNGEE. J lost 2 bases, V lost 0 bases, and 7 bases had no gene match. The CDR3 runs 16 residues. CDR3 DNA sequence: TGTGCCAGCAGCGTAGGGGCTAGCGGATCTCAAGAGACCCAGTACTTC. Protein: CASSVGASGSQETQYF.

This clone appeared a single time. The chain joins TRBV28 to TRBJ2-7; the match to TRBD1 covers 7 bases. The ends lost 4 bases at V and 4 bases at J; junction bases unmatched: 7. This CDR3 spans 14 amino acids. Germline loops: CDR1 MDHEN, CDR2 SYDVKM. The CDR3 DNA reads TGTGCCAGCAGTTCCGGGACAGCTATGTACGAGCAGTACTTC. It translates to CASSSGTAMYEQYF.

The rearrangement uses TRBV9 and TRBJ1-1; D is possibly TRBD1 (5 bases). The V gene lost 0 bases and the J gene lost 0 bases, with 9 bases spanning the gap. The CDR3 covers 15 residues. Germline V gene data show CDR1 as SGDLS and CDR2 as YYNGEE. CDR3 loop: CASSVGGEVNTEAFF. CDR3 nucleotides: TGTGCCAGCAGCGTAGGGGGGGAGGTGAACACTGAAGCTTTCTTT.

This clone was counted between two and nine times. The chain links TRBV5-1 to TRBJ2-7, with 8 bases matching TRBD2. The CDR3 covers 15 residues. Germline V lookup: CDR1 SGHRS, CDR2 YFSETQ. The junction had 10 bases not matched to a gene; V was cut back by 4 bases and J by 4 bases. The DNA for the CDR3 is TGCGCCAGCAGCCCGTTGACTAGCGCCACATACGAGCAGTACTTC. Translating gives CASSPLTSATYEQYF.

In DNA, the CDR3 is TGTGCCAGCAGGTTGAGCGGGAGTGCCTACAATGAGCAGTTCTTC. Protein sequence: CASRLSGSAYNEQFF. The chain combines TRBV5-4 with TRBJ2-1; 8 bases align to TRBD2. The germline V gene has CDR1 SGHNT and CDR2 YYREEE (reference sequence). The J segment lost 2 bases and the V segment lost 5 bases, leaving 6 bases of the junction unmatched. CDR3 size: 15 residues.

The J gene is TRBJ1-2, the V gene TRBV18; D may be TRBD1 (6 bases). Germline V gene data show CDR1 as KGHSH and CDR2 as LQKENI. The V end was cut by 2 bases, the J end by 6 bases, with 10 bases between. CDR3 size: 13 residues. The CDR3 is CASSPGQGNGYTF. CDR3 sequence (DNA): TGTGCCAGCTCACCAGGGCAGGGGAATGGCTACACCTTC.

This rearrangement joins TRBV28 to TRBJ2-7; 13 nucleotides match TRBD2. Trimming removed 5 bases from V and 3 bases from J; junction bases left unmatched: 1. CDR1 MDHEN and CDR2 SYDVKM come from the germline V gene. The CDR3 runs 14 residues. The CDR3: CASSRTSGGYEQYF. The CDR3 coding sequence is TGTGCCAGCAGTCGGACTAGCGGGGGCTACGAGCAGTACTTC.

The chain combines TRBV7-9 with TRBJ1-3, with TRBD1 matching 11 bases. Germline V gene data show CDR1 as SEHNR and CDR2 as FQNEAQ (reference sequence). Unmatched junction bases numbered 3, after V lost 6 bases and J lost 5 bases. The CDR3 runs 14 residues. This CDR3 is CASSWTGGRNTIYF. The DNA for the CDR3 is TGTGCCAGCAGTTGGACAGGGGGCAGAAACACCATATATTTT.

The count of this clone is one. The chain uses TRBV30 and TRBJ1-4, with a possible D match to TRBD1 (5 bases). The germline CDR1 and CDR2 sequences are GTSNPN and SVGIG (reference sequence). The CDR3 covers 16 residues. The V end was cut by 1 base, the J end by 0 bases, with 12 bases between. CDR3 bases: TGTGCCTGGAGTGGCGGGGGACCCACAACTAATGAAAAACTGTTTTTT. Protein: CAWSGGGPTTNEKLFF.

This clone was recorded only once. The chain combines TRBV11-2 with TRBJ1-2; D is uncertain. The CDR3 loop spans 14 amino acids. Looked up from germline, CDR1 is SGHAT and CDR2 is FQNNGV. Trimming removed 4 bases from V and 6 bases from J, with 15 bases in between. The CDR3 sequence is CASSYPVRLNGYTF. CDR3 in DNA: TGTGCCAGCAGCTACCCCGTTCGGTTAAATGGCTACACCTTC.

The CDR3 region is CAWVRNRGKNSPLHF. CDR3 sequence (DNA): TGTGCCTGGGTGAGAAACAGGGGGAAAAATTCACCCCTCCACTTT. The chain joins TRBV30 to TRBJ1-6; 8 nucleotides align to TRBD1. Trimming removed 5 bases from V and 7 bases from J; junction bases left unmatched: 10. Germline CDR1 reads GTSNPN; CDR2 reads SVGIG (reference sequence). The CDR3 has 15 amino acids.

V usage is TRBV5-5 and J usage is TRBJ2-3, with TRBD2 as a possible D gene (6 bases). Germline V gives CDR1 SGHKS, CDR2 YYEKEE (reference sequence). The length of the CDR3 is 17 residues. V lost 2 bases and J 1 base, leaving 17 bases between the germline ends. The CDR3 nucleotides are TGTGCCAGCAGCTTTATTCCACGTTCGGGAGGCACAGATACGCAGTATTTT. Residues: CASSFIPRSGGTDTQYF. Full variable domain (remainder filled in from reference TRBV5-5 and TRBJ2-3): DAGVTQSPTHLIKTRGQQVTLRCSPISGHKSVSWYQQVLGQGPQFIFQYYEKEERGRGNFPDRFSARQFPNYSSELNVNALLLGDSALYLCASSFIPRSGGTDTQYFGPGTRLTVL.

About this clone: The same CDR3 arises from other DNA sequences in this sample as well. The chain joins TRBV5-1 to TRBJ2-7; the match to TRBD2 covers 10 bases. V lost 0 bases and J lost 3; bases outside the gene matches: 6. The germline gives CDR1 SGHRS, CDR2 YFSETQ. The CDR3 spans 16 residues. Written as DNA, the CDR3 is TGCGCCAGCAGCTTGGCCCCGAGCGGGAGGGGCTACGAGCAGTACTTC. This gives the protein CASSLAPSGRGYEQYF. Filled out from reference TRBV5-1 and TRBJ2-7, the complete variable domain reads KAGVTQTPRYLIKTRGQQVTLSCSPISGHRSVSWYQQTPGQGLQFLFEYFSETQRNKGNFPGRFSGRQFSNSRSEMNVSTLELGDSALYLCASSLAPSGRGYEQYFGPGTRLTVT.

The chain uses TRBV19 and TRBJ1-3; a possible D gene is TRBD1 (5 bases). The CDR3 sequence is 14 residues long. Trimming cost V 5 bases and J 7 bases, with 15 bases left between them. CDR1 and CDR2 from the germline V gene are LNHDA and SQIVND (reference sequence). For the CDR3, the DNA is TGTGCCAGTAGTTCCATCAGGGAAGGGAACACCATATATTTT. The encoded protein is CASSSIREGNTIYF.

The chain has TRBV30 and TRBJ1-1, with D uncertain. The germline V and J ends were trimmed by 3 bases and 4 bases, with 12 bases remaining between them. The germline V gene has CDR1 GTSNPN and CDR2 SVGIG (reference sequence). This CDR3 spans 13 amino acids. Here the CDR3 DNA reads TGTGCCTGGAGATGGGCGCTTGGCACTGAAGCTTTCTTT. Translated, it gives CAWRWALGTEAFF.

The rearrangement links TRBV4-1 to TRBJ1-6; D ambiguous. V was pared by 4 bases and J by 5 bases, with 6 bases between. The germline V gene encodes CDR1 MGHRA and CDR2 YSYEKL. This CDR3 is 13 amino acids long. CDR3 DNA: TGCGCCAGCAGCCCGGGCCATAATTCACCCCTCCACTTT. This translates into CASSPGHNSPLHF.

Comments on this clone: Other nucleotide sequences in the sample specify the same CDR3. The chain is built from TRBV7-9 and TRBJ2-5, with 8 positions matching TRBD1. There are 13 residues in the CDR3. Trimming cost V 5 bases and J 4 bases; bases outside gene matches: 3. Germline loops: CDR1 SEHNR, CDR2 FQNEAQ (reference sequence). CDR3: CASSRDRGETQYF. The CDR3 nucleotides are TGTGCCAGCAGCCGCGACAGGGGAGAGACCCAGTACTTC. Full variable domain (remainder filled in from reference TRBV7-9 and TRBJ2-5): DTGVSQNPRHKITKRGQNVTFRCDPISEHNRLYWYRQTLGQGPEFLTYFQNEAQLEKSRLLSDRFSAERPKGSFSTLEIQRTEQGDSAMYLCASSRDRGETQYFGPGTRLLVL.

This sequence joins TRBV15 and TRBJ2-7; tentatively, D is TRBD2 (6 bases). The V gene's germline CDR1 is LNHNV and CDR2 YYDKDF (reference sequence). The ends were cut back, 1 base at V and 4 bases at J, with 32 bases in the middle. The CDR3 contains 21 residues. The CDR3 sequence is CATSRALAPGLHKLNPYEQYF. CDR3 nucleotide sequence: TGTGCCACCAGCAGAGCCCTGGCGCCGGGACTCCACAAGCTAAACCCTTACGAGCAGTACTTC. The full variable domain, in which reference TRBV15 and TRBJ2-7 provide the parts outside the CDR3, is DAMVIQNPRYQVTQFGKPVTLSCSQTLNHNVMYWYQQKSSQAPKLLFHYYDKDFNNEADTPDNFQSRRPNTSFCFLDIRSPGLGDTAMYLCATSRALAPGLHKLNPYEQYFGPGTRLTVT.

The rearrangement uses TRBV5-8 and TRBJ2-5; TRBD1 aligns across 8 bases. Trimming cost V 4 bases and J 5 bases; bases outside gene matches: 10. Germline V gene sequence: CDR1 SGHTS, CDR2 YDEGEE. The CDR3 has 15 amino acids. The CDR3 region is CASSPGTGGLETQYF. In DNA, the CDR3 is TGTGCCAGCAGCCCAGGGACAGGAGGATTGGAGACCCAGTACTTC. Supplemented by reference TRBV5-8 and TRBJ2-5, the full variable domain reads EAGVTQSPTHLIKTRGQQATLRCSPISGHTSVYWYQQALGLGLQFLLWYDEGEERNRGNFPPRFSGRQFPNYSSELNVNALELEDSALYLCASSPGTGGLETQYFGPGTRLLVL.

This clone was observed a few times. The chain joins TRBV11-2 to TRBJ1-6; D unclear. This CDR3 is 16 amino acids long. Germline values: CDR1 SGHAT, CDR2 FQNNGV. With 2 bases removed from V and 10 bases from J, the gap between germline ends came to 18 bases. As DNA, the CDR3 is TGTGCCAGCAGCTTAAAGGCGTCAAAGTGGAACTCACCCCTCCACTTT. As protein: CASSLKASKWNSPLHF.

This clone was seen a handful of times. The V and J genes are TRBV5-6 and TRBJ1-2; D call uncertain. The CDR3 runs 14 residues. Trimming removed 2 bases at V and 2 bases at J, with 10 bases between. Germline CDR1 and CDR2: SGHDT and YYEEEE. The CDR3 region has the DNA TGTGCCAGCAGCTTCCGTATGGGAAACTATGGCTACACCTTC. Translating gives CASSFRMGNYGYTF.

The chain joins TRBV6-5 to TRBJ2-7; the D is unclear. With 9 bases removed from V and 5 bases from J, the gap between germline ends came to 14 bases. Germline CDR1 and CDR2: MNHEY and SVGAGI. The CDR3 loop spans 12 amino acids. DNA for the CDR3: TGTGCCAGTCTGACTCAACCCCACGAGCAGTACTTC. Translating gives CASLTQPHEQYF.

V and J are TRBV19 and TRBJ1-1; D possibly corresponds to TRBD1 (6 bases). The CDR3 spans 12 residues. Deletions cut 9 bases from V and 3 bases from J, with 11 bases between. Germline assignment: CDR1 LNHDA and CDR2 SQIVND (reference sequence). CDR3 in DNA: TGTGCCAGCGTAGGGGGTTACACTGAAGCTTTCTTT. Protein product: CASVGGYTEAFF. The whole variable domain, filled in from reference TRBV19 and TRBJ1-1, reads DGGITQSPKYLFRKEGQNVTLSCEQNLNHDAMYWYRQDPGQGLRLIYYSQIVNDFQKGDIAEGYSVSREKKESFPLTVTSAQKNPTAFYLCASVGGYTEAFFGQGTRLTVV.